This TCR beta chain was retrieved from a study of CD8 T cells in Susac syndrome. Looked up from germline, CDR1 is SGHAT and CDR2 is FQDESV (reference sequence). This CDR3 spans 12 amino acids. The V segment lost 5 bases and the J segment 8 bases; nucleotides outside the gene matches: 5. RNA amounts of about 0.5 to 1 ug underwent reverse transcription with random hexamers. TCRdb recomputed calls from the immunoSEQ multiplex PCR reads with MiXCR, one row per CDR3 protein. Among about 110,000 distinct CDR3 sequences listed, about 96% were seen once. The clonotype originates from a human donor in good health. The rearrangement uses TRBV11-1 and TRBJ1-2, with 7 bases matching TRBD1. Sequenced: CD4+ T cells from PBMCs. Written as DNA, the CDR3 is TGTGCCAGCAGCCATTACAGGGGCGGCTACACCTTC. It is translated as CASSHYRGGYTF.